A selection of T cell receptor beta chains follows, all from one sample in a study of blood T cells in healthy people across ages. TCRdb re-analysed the 5' RACE reads in MiXCR, keeping a single row per CDR3 protein. Of about 580,000 distinct CDR3 sequences detected, around half appear once; the ten largest clones hold roughly 25%. Material: blood. The receptors here all came from a man older than 75 in good health. Both conserved end residues are part of each CDR3. The D gene is left open where the match is weak. Clone size is stated in some rows and not others, as once, few, many or a class when expanded.

TRBD1 | TRBJ2-1 | NA | TRBV7-9 | CASSLGQGPNNEQFF | TGTGCCAGCAGCTTAGGACAGGGGCCGAACAATGAGCAGTTCTTC
NA | TRBJ2-3 | NA | TRBV20-1 | CSATLKQGGRGGSTDTQYF | TGCAGTGCTACTCTCAAACAGGGAGGGCGAGGCGGGAGCACAGATACGCAGTATTTT
NA | TRBJ1-5 | NA | TRBV20-1 | CSARTDGNQPQHF | TGCAGTGCGCGGACGGACGGCAATCAGCCCCAGCATTTT
NA | TRBJ2-7 | NA | TRBV20-1 | CSAREILGGSYEQYF | TGCAGTGCTAGGGAGATCCTAGGGGGCTCCTACGAGCAGTACTTC
TRBD2 | TRBJ2-7 | NA | TRBV7-2 | CASSLGTSRDPWEQYF | TGTGCCAGCAGCTTAGGGACTAGCAGGGACCCCTGGGAGCAGTACTTC
TRBD1 | TRBJ1-2 | NA | TRBV28 | CASRTPGQGWSGYTF | TGTGCCAGCAGAACCCCCGGACAGGGGTGGTCTGGCTACACCTTC
TRBD2 | TRBJ2-5 | NA | TRBV20-1 | CSAAMGLAETQYF | TGCAGTGCTGCCATGGGACTAGCAGAGACCCAGTACTTC
NA | TRBJ2-5 | NA | TRBV29-1 | CSVNRWETQYF | TGCAGCGTAAACAGGTGGGAGACCCAGTACTTC
TRBD2 | TRBJ2-1 | NA | TRBV5-1 | CASSLDSAGSEGQFF | TGCGCCAGCAGCTTGGATTCAGCGGGGTCCGAGGGGCAGTTCTTC
TRBD1 | TRBJ1-2 | NA | TRBV7-2 | CASSRPTGNYGYTF | TGTGCCAGCAGCCGGCCGACAGGGAACTATGGCTACACCTTC
TRBD2 | TRBJ2-1 | NA | TRBV12-3/TRBV12-4 | CASSLGSGGASGEQFF | TGTGCCAGCAGTTTAGGCAGCGGGGGGGCCTCAGGTGAGCAGTTCTTC
NA | TRBJ2-5 | many | TRBV27 | CASTRLGSQETQYF | TGTGCCAGCACCCGCCTGGGCAGCCAAGAGACCCAGTACTTC